Presented here are 14 T cell receptor beta chains from one specimen sequenced in a study of T cells in women clearing cervical HPV infection. Data came from immunoSEQ multiplex PCR; TCRdb stores just in-frame clones and leaves some out. This sample's table has 31,000 or so clones. The sample consisted of blood buffy coat. These receptors originate from a woman aged 18 to 75 with a cervical HPV16 infection that either progressed to CIN3+ or cleared (not recorded which).

As concerns this clone: The CDR3 is cut off 3 residues early in the read; its end comes from the germline J gene. The chain couples TRBV5-1 to TRBJ1-2; D gene uncertain. Germline CDR1 is SGHRS and CDR2 is YFSETQ. This CDR3 is 14 amino acids long. The DNA read from the CDR3 is TGCGCCAGCAGCTCCGGAACAGCAGTTATGGGC. It translates to CASSSGTAVMG. The complete CDR3 reads CASSSGTAVMGYTF.

As to this clone: The CDR3 end lies 3 residues beyond the end of the read and is filled in from the germline J gene. The chain joins TRBV19 to TRBJ2-2, with a tentative D call TRBD1 (6 bases). V gave up 3 bases and J gave up 5 bases, with 13 bases separating them. Per germline, CDR1 LNHDA and CDR2 SQIVND (reference sequence). This CDR3 region has 15 residues. Incomplete CDR3 DNA: TGTGCCAGTAGTATTTCAGGGGCTGGGACCGGGGAG. This gives the protein CASSISGAGTGE. Given in full, the CDR3 is CASSISGAGTGELFF.

Remarks on this clone: The read terminates 3 residues before the CDR3 end, so the remaining end is supplied by the germline J gene. The V call is TRBV13, the J call TRBJ2-3; TRBD2 matches 10 bases. This CDR3 contains 14 residues. The V segment lost 3 bases and the J segment 3 bases; nucleotides outside the gene matches: 0. CDR1 and CDR2 (germline): PRHDT, FYEKMQ (reference sequence). The sequenced CDR3 bases are TGTGCCAGCAGCTTGACTAGCGGGACAGATACG. It codes for CASSLTSGTDT. The whole CDR3 sequence reads CASSLTSGTDTQYF. Based on the CDR3 plus reference TRBV13 and TRBJ2-3, the full variable domain is AAGVIQSPRHLIKEKRETATLKCYPIPRHDTVYWYQQGPGQDPQFLISFYEKMQSDKGSIPDRFSAQQFSDYHSELNMSSLELGDSALYFCASSLTSGTDTQYFGPGTRLTVL.

A word on this clone: The CDR3 extends 3 residues past the end of the read, so its final part is completed from the germline J gene. The chain employs TRBV19 and TRBJ1-2; weak D call: TRBD1 (6 bases). The CDR3 is 14 amino acids. Germline loops: CDR1 LNHDA, CDR2 SQIVND (reference sequence). CDR3 DNA (partial): TGTGCCAGTAGTAGTACGGGGGGGCCGTACGAC. Residues: CASSSTGGPYD. The whole CDR3 sequence reads CASSSTGGPYDYTF.

Incomplete CDR3 DNA: TGTGCCTGGACACTACACTCTGGGGCCAACGTA. It encodes CAWTLHSGANV. The whole CDR3 protein is CAWTLHSGANVLFF. V and J are TRBV30 and TRBJ1-4, with a possible D match to TRBD1 (5 bases). The CDR3 end is not reached by the read, which stops 3 residues before it; the germline J gene fills it in. Looked up from germline, CDR1 is GTSNPN and CDR2 is SVGIG (reference sequence). The CDR3 runs 14 residues.

The CDR3 DNA, read in part, is TGTGCCAGTTCGCCGGGACAGGGGGGTCAGCCC. It yields the protein CASSPGQGGQP. The full CDR3 protein reads CASSPGQGGQPQHF. The rearrangement uses TRBV19 and TRBJ1-5; 11 bases fit TRBD1. Read sequence stops 3 residues before the CDR3 end, and the germline J gene provides the missing end. The V segment lost 8 bases and the J segment 6 bases; nucleotides outside the gene matches: 6. Per germline, CDR1 LNHDA and CDR2 SQIVND (reference sequence). The CDR3 runs 14 residues.

Partial CDR3 DNA: TGTGCCATCAGTGAGTCTCTAGCGAGAGGGACCGGGGAG. Translating gives CAISESLARGTGE. The entire CDR3 reads CAISESLARGTGELFF. The chain couples TRBV10-3 to TRBJ2-2; D might be TRBD2 (6 bases). The CDR3 goes on 3 residues after the read ends, and that part is filled in from the germline J gene. Trimming pared 0 bases from V and 5 bases from J, leaving 13 bases between. This CDR3 is built from 16 residues. Germline CDR1 ENHRY, CDR2 SYGVKD.

Points on this clone: The read halts 3 residues ahead of the CDR3 end, with the missing end drawn from the germline J gene. This chain links TRBV30 with TRBJ1-6; a weak D match, TRBD1 (6 bases). The CDR3 is 14 amino acids. V was trimmed by 0 bases and J by 3 bases, leaving 6 bases between them. Per the germline V gene, CDR1 is GTSNPN and CDR2 is SVGIG (reference sequence). The CDR3 DNA, read in part, is TGTGCCTGGAGTGTAGGGGGCTATAATTCACCC. Translating gives CAWSVGGYNSP. The CDR3 reads in full as CAWSVGGYNSPLHF.

Concerning this clone itself: The read gets to within 3 residues of the CDR3 end, and the germline J gene fills in the rest. The genes are TRBV11-2 and TRBJ1-1; possible D gene TRBD1, 6 bases. V was trimmed by 0 bases and J by 5 bases, leaving 13 bases between them. Germline CDR1 reads SGHAT; CDR2 reads FQNNGV. The CDR3 spans 15 residues. The sequenced part of the CDR3 DNA is TGTGCCAGCAGCTTAGAGGGGGCGGGGGGGACTGAA. Protein product: CASSLEGAGGTE. The CDR3 in its entirety is CASSLEGAGGTEAFF.

On this clone: The read terminates 3 residues ahead of where the CDR3 ends, so the germline J gene completes it. The chain has TRBV19 and TRBJ1-2; no clear D gene. Germline lookup yields CDR1 LNHDA and CDR2 SQIVND (reference sequence). The CDR3 is 15 residues long. The CDR3 reads CASSLTSGSYNEYTF. The DNA read from the CDR3 is TGTGCCAGTAGTCTTACTAGCGGTTCCTACAATGAA.

In the case of this clone: The observed sequence ends 3 residues before the CDR3 terminus, with the missing tail filled in from the germline J gene. This chain uses TRBV2 with TRBJ2-7; D might be TRBD2 (6 bases). The V gene's germline CDR1 is SNHLY and CDR2 FYNNEI. This CDR3 contains 12 residues. V gave up 4 bases and J gave up 6 bases, with 10 bases separating them. CDR3 bases read: TGTGCCAGCAGTGTGGTGGGGGGCGAG. It specifies CASSVVGGE. The entire CDR3 protein reads CASSVVGGEQYF.

Of note for this clone: The CDR3 goes on 3 residues after the read ends, and that part is filled in from the germline J gene. The gene calls are TRBV18 and TRBJ1-2; maybe TRBD1 (5 bases). The CDR3 runs to 15 residues. Looked up from germline, CDR1 is KGHSH and CDR2 is LQKENI. The CDR3 is CASSPRSGGNDDYTF. CDR3 DNA (partial): TGTGCCAGCTCACCACGGAGCGGGGGGAATGACGAC.

Notes on this clone: The observed sequence ends 3 residues before the CDR3 terminus, with the missing tail filled in from the germline J gene. The chain combines TRBV18 with TRBJ1-2; 8 bases are a match to TRBD1. Germline-derived CDR1 and CDR2 are KGHSH and LQKENI. The CDR3 covers 13 residues. The CDR3 reads CASSATQGERYTF. The DNA read from the CDR3 is TGTGCCAGCTCAGCTACACAGGGGGAGCGC.

As to this clone: The read ends 3 residues early relative to the CDR3; the germline J gene fills the gap. The chain recombines TRBV18 with TRBJ2-4, with a weak D call TRBD1 (6 bases). Germline-derived CDR1 and CDR2 are KGHSH and LQKENI. This CDR3 contains 14 residues. The CDR3 bases that were read are TGTGCCAGCTCACCCCGGACAGATGACTATGGT. Translating it yields CASSPRTDDYG. The entire CDR3 protein is CASSPRTDDYGQYF.